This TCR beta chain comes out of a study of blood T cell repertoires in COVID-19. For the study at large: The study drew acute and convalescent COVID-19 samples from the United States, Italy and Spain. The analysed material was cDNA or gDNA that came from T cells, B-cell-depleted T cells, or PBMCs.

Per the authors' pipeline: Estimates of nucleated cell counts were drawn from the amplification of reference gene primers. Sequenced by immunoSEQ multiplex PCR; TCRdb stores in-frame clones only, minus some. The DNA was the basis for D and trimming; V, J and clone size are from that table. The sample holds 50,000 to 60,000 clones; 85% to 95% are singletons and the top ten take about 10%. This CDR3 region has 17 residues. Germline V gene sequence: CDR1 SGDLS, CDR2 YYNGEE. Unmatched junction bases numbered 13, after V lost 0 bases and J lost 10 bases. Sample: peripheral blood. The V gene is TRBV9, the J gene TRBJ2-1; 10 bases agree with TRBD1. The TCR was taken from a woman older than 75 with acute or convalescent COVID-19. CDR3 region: CASSVGRTGGPWEEQFF. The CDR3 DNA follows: TGTGCCAGCAGCGTAGGACGGACAGGGGGTCCGTGGGAGGAGCAGTTCTTC.